This entry is about one T cell receptor beta chain. The data belong to a study of T cell responses to AZD1222 COVID-19 vaccine. CDR1 is SGHTA, CDR2 FQGNSA, per germline. With 7 bases clipped from V and 0 bases from J, the junction kept 5 bases outside the gene matches. The CDR3 length is 15 residues. Method: immunoSEQ multiplex PCR; TCRdb's copy keeps in-frame clones and lacks some. The sample includes about 120,000 clones, approximately 89% of them seen just once. J is TRBJ2-2 and V is TRBV7-2, with 7 bases matching TRBD1. The clonotype was recovered from an adult in good health. The material sequenced was peripheral blood, taken on day 0 of AZD1222 vaccination. CDR3 in amino acids: CASTRDSSNTGELFF. CDR3 DNA: TGTGCCAGCACCCGGGACAGCTCGAACACCGGGGAGCTGTTTTTT.